The source of this TCR beta chain is a study of T cell repertoires in cytomegalovirus infection. Study results and limitations: Cumulated frequencies of public TCR beta families served to identify carriers of CMV plus the relevant HLA.

Trimming took off 4 bases at V and 8 bases at J, with 10 bases between the two ends. This CDR3 has 12 amino acids. From germline, CDR1 is LGHDT and CDR2 YNNKEL (reference sequence). To note about this clonotype: What it binds is not known.

TCRdb processed the reads anew with MiXCR; each CDR3 protein has one entry. The table records roughly 700,000 distinct CDR3 sequences, 30% to 35% of them present only once. This clonotype originated in a human donor in good health (CMV status not recorded). Some clones in this sample may be carry-over from other donors' samples. The sample here was cultured PBMCs, taken from culture after CMV antigen stimulation. The chain recombines TRBV3-1 with TRBJ2-3, with unresolved D. The CDR3 loop reads CASSPYVGTQYF. The CDR3 DNA reads TGTGCCAGCAGCCCTTATGTCGGTACGCAGTATTTT.